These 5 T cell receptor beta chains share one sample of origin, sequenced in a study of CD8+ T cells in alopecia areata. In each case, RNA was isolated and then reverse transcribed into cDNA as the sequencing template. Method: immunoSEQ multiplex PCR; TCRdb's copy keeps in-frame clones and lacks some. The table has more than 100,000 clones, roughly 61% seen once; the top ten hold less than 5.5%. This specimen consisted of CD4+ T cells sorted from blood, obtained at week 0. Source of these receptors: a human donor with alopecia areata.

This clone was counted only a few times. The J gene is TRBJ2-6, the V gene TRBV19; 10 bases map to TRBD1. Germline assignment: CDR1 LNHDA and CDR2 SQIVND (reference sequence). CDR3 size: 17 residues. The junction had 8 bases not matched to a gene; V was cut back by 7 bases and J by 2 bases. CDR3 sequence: CASTPGTGETGANVLTF. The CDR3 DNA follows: TGTGCCAGTACCCCCGGGACAGGGGAAACTGGGGCCAACGTCCTGACTTTC.

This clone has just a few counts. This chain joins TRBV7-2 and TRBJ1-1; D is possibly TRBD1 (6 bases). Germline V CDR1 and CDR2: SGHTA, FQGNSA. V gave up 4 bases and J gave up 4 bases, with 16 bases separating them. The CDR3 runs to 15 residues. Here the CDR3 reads CASSSGARGVTEAFF. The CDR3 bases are TGTGCCAGCAGCTCGGGGGCACGAGGAGTCACTGAAGCTTTCTTT.

The CDR3 DNA reads as TGCGCCAGCAGCTTGGGCAGGGTGGTCACTGAAGCTTTCTTT. This translates into CASSLGRVVTEAFF. The chain has TRBV5-1 and TRBJ1-1, with a tentative D call TRBD1 (5 bases). V lost 0 bases and J 4 bases, leaving 10 bases between the germline ends. From germline, CDR1 is SGHRS and CDR2 YFSETQ. This CDR3 region has 14 residues.

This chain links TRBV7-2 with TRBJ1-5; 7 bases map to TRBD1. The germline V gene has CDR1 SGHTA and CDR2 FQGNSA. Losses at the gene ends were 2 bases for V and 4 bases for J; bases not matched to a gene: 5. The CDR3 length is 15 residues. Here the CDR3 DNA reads TGTGCCAGCAGCTTAAATACAGGGGTTAATCAGCCCCAGCATTTT. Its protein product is CASSLNTGVNQPQHF.

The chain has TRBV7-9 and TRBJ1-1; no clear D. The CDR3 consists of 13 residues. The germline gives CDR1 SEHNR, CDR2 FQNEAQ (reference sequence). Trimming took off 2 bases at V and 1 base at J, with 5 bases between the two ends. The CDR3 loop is CASSLTRNTEAFF. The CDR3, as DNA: TGTGCCAGCAGCTTAACCAGGAACACTGAAGCTTTCTTT. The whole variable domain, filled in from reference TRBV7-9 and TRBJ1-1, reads DTGVSQNPRHKITKRGQNVTFRCDPISEHNRLYWYRQTLGQGPEFLTYFQNEAQLEKSRLLSDRFSAERPKGSFSTLEIQRTEQGDSAMYLCASSLTRNTEAFFGQGTRLTVV.